This passage covers 24 T cell receptor beta chains from one sample sequenced in a study of blood T cell repertoires in COVID-19 (dated by TCRdb to the early 2020s). Preparation of the library involved the immunoSEQ multiplex PCR assay. TCRdb carries this immuneACCESS record with in-frame sequences only. Its versions omit some clonotypes, under half of them owing to an unresolved V gene in the studies checked, with the rest unexplained. Counted in this sample were some 270,000 clones; more than 75% of them appeared once. The ten top clones hold 1.5% to 2% of the sample. The sequencing sample was made of peripheral blood. The source is a woman aged 60 to 75 who had recovered from COVID-19.

The rearrangement joins TRBV27 to TRBJ1-5; weak D call: TRBD1 (5 bases). V lost 3 bases and J 7 bases, leaving 10 bases between the germline ends. The CDR3 covers 13 residues. In germline, CDR1 is MNHEY, CDR2 SMNVEV (reference sequence). CDR3 in amino acids: CASSFGGDQPQHF. CDR3 nucleotide sequence: TGTGCCAGCAGTTTCGGGGGTGACCAGCCCCAGCATTTT.

Only one count was recorded for this clone. V gene TRBV7-2 combines with J gene TRBJ2-1; 8 bases agree with TRBD2. CDR1 is SGHTA and CDR2 is FQGNSA in the germline V gene. J gave up 7 bases and V 1 base, and 9 bases lay outside the gene matches. This CDR3 contains 16 residues. The CDR3 protein is CASSLELAAGVNEQFF. The CDR3 nucleotides read TGTGCCAGCAGCTTAGAGTTAGCAGCGGGGGTTAATGAGCAGTTCTTC. Filled out from reference TRBV7-2 and TRBJ2-1, the complete variable domain reads GAGVSQSPSNKVTEKGKDVELRCDPISGHTALYWYRQSLGQGLEFLIYFQGNSAPDKSGLPSDRFSAERTGGSVSTLTIQRTQQEDSAVYLCASSLELAAGVNEQFFGPGTRLTVL.

This clone was seen a handful of times. The same CDR3 is also encoded by other DNA sequences in this sample. V is TRBV28 and J is TRBJ1-2; D is perhaps TRBD1 (6 bases). V was trimmed by 6 bases and J by 8 bases, leaving 13 bases between them. Per germline, CDR1 MDHEN and CDR2 SYDVKM. This CDR3 spans 12 amino acids. The CDR3 coding sequence is TGTGCCAGCAGCCCTGGGGGGGGCGGCTACACCTTC. As protein: CASSPGGGGYTF.

The V call is TRBV2, the J call TRBJ1-5; a weak D match, TRBD1 (6 bases). CDR3 size: 13 residues. Germline values: CDR1 SNHLY, CDR2 FYNNEI. V gave up 6 bases and J gave up 3 bases, with 9 bases separating them. The CDR3 spells CASSRDNNQPQHF. The DNA for the CDR3 is TGTGCCAGCAGCAGGGACAACAATCAGCCCCAGCATTTT.

This chain joins TRBV5-1 and TRBJ2-5; 10 bases line up with TRBD1. Per the germline V gene, CDR1 is SGHRS and CDR2 is YFSETQ. V lost 2 bases to trimming and J lost 4 bases; unmatched junction nucleotides: 5. The CDR3 consists of 15 residues. The DNA for the CDR3 is TGCGCCAGCAGCTTTCCCGGGACAGGGGTAGAGACCCAGTACTTC. This sequence encodes CASSFPGTGVETQYF.

V and J are TRBV6-5 and TRBJ2-3, with D perhaps TRBD1 (5 bases). The CDR3 loop spans 15 amino acids. CDR1 is MNHEY, CDR2 SVGAGI, per germline. The V and J ends lost 0 bases and 0 bases respectively, with 7 bases between them. Here the CDR3 reads CASSYSPGSTDTQYF. In nucleotides, the CDR3 is TGTGCCAGCAGTTACTCGCCAGGGAGCACAGATACGCAGTATTTT.

The rearrangement uses TRBV19 and TRBJ1-1; D may be TRBD1 (5 bases). The CDR3 has 14 amino acids. CDR1 LNHDA and CDR2 SQIVND come from the germline V gene (reference sequence). The ends were cut back, 5 bases at V and 1 base at J, with 11 bases in the middle. The CDR3 here is CASSPARANTEAFF. The DNA for the CDR3 is TGTGCCAGTAGTCCTGCCAGGGCGAACACTGAAGCTTTCTTT.

This chain links TRBV7-9 with TRBJ2-1; 7 bases are a match to TRBD2. The V and J ends lost 1 base and 8 bases, in that order; junction bases with no gene match: 8. The V gene's germline CDR1 is SEHNR and CDR2 FQNEAQ (reference sequence). This CDR3 spans 15 amino acids. CDR3 sequence (DNA): TGTGCCAGCAGCTTAGGTTCGGGGGGAGAGTATGAGCAGTTCTTC. Translated: CASSLGSGGEYEQFF.

The J gene is TRBJ1-2, the V gene TRBV24-1; D unresolved. V was clipped by 4 bases and J by 2 bases, with 10 bases between them. Germline V gene data show CDR1 as KGHDR and CDR2 as SFDVKD. The CDR3 spans 14 residues. CDR3 bases: TGTGCCACCAGTGACCCTGGGCCCAACTATGGCTACACCTTC. Protein product: CATSDPGPNYGYTF.

The V call is TRBV7-6, the J call TRBJ2-1, with 14 nucleotides matching TRBD2. The ends lost 3 bases at V and 3 bases at J; junction bases unmatched: 10. The CDR3 contains 19 residues. The germline CDR1 and CDR2 sequences are SGHVS and FNYEAQ. CDR3 loop: CASSFGTPGLAGDYNEQFF. CDR3 nucleotide sequence: TGTGCCAGCAGCTTTGGGACACCGGGACTAGCGGGGGACTACAATGAGCAGTTCTTC.

In its sample, this clone ranks as medium-sized. This sequence joins TRBV4-3 and TRBJ1-2; 11 bases match TRBD1. Germline V gene sequence: CDR1 LGHNA, CDR2 YSLEER. This CDR3 is 18 amino acids long. V trimming: 1 base; J trimming: 4 bases; junction bases outside the gene matches: 11. The DNA of the CDR3 is TGCGCCAGCAGCCAAGGTGCGGGACAGGGGGAAGGGCTCTATGGCTACACCTTC. It codes for CASSQGAGQGEGLYGYTF.

This clone has a single count. The chain links TRBV18 to TRBJ2-5, with 7 positions matching TRBD1. Germline lookup yields CDR1 KGHSH and CDR2 LQKENI. This CDR3 contains 13 residues. Trimming at V came to 4 bases and at J to 3 bases, leaving 2 bases not matched to a gene. The CDR3 here is CASSLGTEETQYF. Here the CDR3 DNA reads TGTGCCAGCTCACTGGGGACAGAAGAGACCCAGTACTTC.

The chain joins TRBV4-2 to TRBJ1-1; tentative D call: TRBD1 (5 bases). Per the germline V gene, CDR1 is LGHNA and CDR2 is YNFKEQ. The V gene lost 1 base and the J gene lost 5 bases, with 14 bases spanning the gap. The CDR3 totals 15 residues. As DNA, the CDR3 is TGTGCCAGCAGCCAAGTCCCAGGGCTGGGGACTGAAGCTTTCTTT. Its protein is CASSQVPGLGTEAFF.

V and J are TRBV18 and TRBJ2-4; TRBD2 might be the D (7 bases). Per the germline V gene, CDR1 is KGHSH and CDR2 is LQKENI. The length of the CDR3 is 16 residues. Trimming left V 3 bases short and J 0 bases short, with 12 bases between. CDR3 sequence reads: CASSPAGAKAKNIQYF. CDR3 sequence (DNA): TGTGCCAGCTCACCTGCGGGGGCGAAAGCCAAAAACATTCAGTACTTC.

V is TRBV15 and J is TRBJ2-5; the D gene is possibly TRBD1 (5 bases). The CDR3 has 15 residues. CDR1 is LNHNV and CDR2 is YYDKDF in the germline V gene (reference sequence). V was trimmed by 5 bases and J by 0 bases, leaving 13 bases between them. The CDR3 reads CATSQDKGYQETQYF. DNA for the CDR3: TGTGCCACCAGCCAAGACAAGGGGTACCAAGAGACCCAGTACTTC.

The chain couples TRBV2 to TRBJ1-5; 9 bases line up with TRBD1. Germline CDR1 reads SNHLY; CDR2 reads FYNNEI. The CDR3 length is 13 residues. Trimming took 10 bases from V and 5 from J; bases not matched to a gene: 6. This CDR3 is CATGQGGDQPQHF. CDR3 DNA sequence: TGTGCCACGGGACAGGGAGGCGATCAGCCCCAGCATTTT.

The genes are TRBV9 and TRBJ1-5, with D perhaps matching TRBD1 (6 bases). This CDR3 comprises 15 residues. Trimming shortened V by 3 bases and J by 0 bases, and 10 bases separated the two germline ends. CDR1 SGDLS and CDR2 YYNGEE come from the germline V gene. The CDR3 protein is CASSGGHLSNQPQHF. The CDR3 DNA sequence: TGTGCCAGCAGCGGGGGACACCTTAGCAATCAGCCCCAGCATTTT.

This chain connects TRBV4-3 to TRBJ2-1; 13 bases match TRBD2. The CDR3 is made up of 17 amino acids. From germline, CDR1 is LGHNA and CDR2 YSLEER. V gave up 4 bases and J gave up 7 bases; unmatched junction bases: 10. The CDR3 nucleotides read TGCGCCAGCAGCCGACTAGCGGGGGGCATAGAGCTTAATGAGCAGTTCTTC. It is translated as CASSRLAGGIELNEQFF.

As regards this clone: This sample also contains other DNA sequences that code for the same CDR3. The V and J genes are TRBV18 and TRBJ1-2; D gene uncertain. V gave up 0 bases and J gave up 6 bases, with 11 bases separating them. This CDR3 comprises 14 residues. Looked up from germline, CDR1 is KGHSH and CDR2 is LQKENI. The DNA of the CDR3 is TGTGCCAGCTCACCACCGAGTAGGAGGGATGGCTACACCTTC. Protein: CASSPPSRRDGYTF.

This chain connects TRBV28 to TRBJ1-1; D gene uncertain. Trimming took 1 base from V and 3 from J, leaving 9 bases between them. Germline loops: CDR1 MDHEN, CDR2 SYDVKM. The CDR3 is 14 residues long. The CDR3: CASSLSRSYTEAFF. The CDR3 DNA reads as TGTGCCAGCAGTTTATCCCGGTCTTACACTGAAGCTTTCTTT.

J is TRBJ2-5 and V is TRBV19; 9 bases line up with TRBD2. V lost 6 bases and J lost 0; bases outside the gene matches: 5. Germline V lookup: CDR1 LNHDA, CDR2 SQIVND (reference sequence). The length of the CDR3 is 15 residues. The CDR3, as DNA: TGTGCCAGTAGCCGTAGCGGGGGCTACCAAGAGACCCAGTACTTC. Protein sequence: CASSRSGGYQETQYF.

V gene TRBV10-3 combines with J gene TRBJ2-7; 7 bases map to TRBD2. J lost 5 bases, V lost 10 bases, and 11 bases had no gene match. CDR1 is ENHRY and CDR2 is SYGVKD in the germline V gene. The CDR3 has 13 residues. As DNA, the CDR3 is TGTGCCACTGGGGGGGTCGTCCGGGACGAGCAGTACTTC. Translation: CATGGVVRDEQYF.

The chain joins TRBV28 to TRBJ1-4; the match to TRBD1 covers 11 bases. There are 15 residues in the CDR3. Germline trimming cut 5 bases from V and 7 bases from J; bases unmatched to any gene: 6. Germline V gene data show CDR1 as MDHEN and CDR2 as SYDVKM. DNA of the CDR3: TGTGCCAGCAGTGGGCCGGACAGGGGGCGTGAAAAACTGTTTTTT. Protein: CASSGPDRGREKLFF.

This rearrangement joins TRBV6-2 or TRBV6-3 to TRBJ1-3; 7 nucleotides match TRBD1. The germline gives CDR1 MNHEY, CDR2 SVGEGT. V was clipped by 6 bases and J by 5 bases; unmatched bases: 7. The length of the CDR3 is 14 residues. The CDR3 bases are TGTGCCAGCAGCACCGACAGGGCCAGAAACACCATATATTTT. Its translation: CASSTDRARNTIYF.